A selection of T cell receptor beta chains follows, all from one sample in a study of blood T cell repertoires in COVID-19. Clones were sequenced by immunoSEQ multiplex PCR, and TCRdb holds only the in-frame ones, with some missing. This table holds about 300,000 clones, 80% to 90% found once. Material: PBMCs or T cells enriched from blood (not recorded which). These receptors all stem from a man in his thirties or forties who had recovered from COVID-19. Each CDR3 is given with its conserved first and last residue. D genes are given only for firm matches. Expanded clones get a size class; other rows say once, few or many, or leave the size out.

d_call: .; cdr3_length: 14; j_call: TRBJ1-1; clone_size: .; v_call: TRBV7-6; cdr3_aa: CASSPIEGGTEAFF; cdr3_nt: TGTGCCAGCAGCCCGATAGAAGGAGGTACTGAAGCTTTCTTT
d_call: .; cdr3_length: 16; j_call: TRBJ1-1; clone_size: .; v_call: TRBV25-1; cdr3_aa: CASRAGGRGEYTEAFF; cdr3_nt: TGTGCCAGCAGGGCCGGAGGGAGGGGAGAGTACACTGAAGCTTTCTTT
d_call: TRBD1; cdr3_length: 15; j_call: TRBJ1-6; clone_size: .; v_call: TRBV11-3; cdr3_aa: CASSADRASDSPLHF; cdr3_nt: TGTGCCAGCAGCGCGGACAGGGCGTCAGACTCACCCCTCCACTTT
d_call: .; cdr3_length: 12; j_call: TRBJ2-7; clone_size: .; v_call: TRBV6-5; cdr3_aa: CASSLTTYEQYF; cdr3_nt: TGTGCCAGCAGTCTGACAACCTACGAGCAGTACTTC
d_call: TRBD1; cdr3_length: 15; j_call: TRBJ2-3; clone_size: .; v_call: TRBV5-1; cdr3_aa: CASSWGQGFGDTQYF; cdr3_nt: TGCGCCAGCAGCTGGGGACAGGGGTTTGGAGATACGCAGTATTTT
d_call: TRBD1; cdr3_length: 15; j_call: TRBJ1-3; clone_size: once; v_call: TRBV2; cdr3_aa: CASSLDRGHGNTIYF; cdr3_nt: TGTGCCAGCAGCCTGGACAGGGGGCATGGAAACACCATATATTTT
d_call: .; cdr3_length: 15; j_call: TRBJ1-4; clone_size: .; v_call: TRBV7-9; cdr3_aa: CASSYDISTNEKLFF; cdr3_nt: TGTGCCAGCAGCTATGACATCTCAACTAATGAAAAACTGTTTTTT
d_call: .; cdr3_length: 21; j_call: TRBJ2-7; clone_size: .; v_call: TRBV5-1; cdr3_aa: CATVGRGSDLPLKRPSYEQYF; cdr3_nt: TGCGCCACCGTGGGGCGGGGAAGCGACCTCCCACTAAAAAGGCCATCCTACGAGCAGTACTTC
d_call: TRBD2; cdr3_length: 15; j_call: TRBJ2-2; clone_size: .; v_call: TRBV28; cdr3_aa: CASSKLAGNTGELFF; cdr3_nt: TGTGCCAGCAGTAAACTAGCGGGGAACACCGGGGAGCTGTTTTTT
d_call: .; cdr3_length: 16; j_call: TRBJ2-3; clone_size: .; v_call: TRBV4-1; cdr3_aa: CASSQGSSVNTDTQYF; cdr3_nt: TGCGCCAGCAGCCAAGGGAGTAGCGTGAACACAGATACGCAGTATTTT
d_call: .; cdr3_length: 13; j_call: TRBJ1-1; clone_size: .; v_call: TRBV6-2/TRBV6-3; cdr3_aa: CASSYQRNTEAFF; cdr3_nt: TGTGCCAGCAGTTATCAGCGGAACACTGAAGCTTTCTTT
d_call: .; cdr3_length: 13; j_call: TRBJ2-2; clone_size: once; v_call: TRBV11-2; cdr3_aa: CASSLLLTGELFF; cdr3_nt: TGTGCCAGCAGCTTATTACTCACCGGGGAGCTGTTTTTT
d_call: .; cdr3_length: 15; j_call: TRBJ2-1; clone_size: .; v_call: TRBV9; cdr3_aa: CASSVGAVSYNEQFF; cdr3_nt: TGTGCCAGCAGCGTAGGGGCAGTTTCCTACAATGAGCAGTTCTTC
d_call: .; cdr3_length: 15; j_call: TRBJ1-1; clone_size: .; v_call: TRBV15; cdr3_aa: CATSRRLAENTEAFF; cdr3_nt: TGTGCCACCAGCAGAAGATTGGCAGAAAACACTGAAGCTTTCTTT
d_call: .; cdr3_length: 13; j_call: TRBJ1-1; clone_size: .; v_call: TRBV10-1; cdr3_aa: CASSEGRGTEAFF; cdr3_nt: TGCGCCAGCAGTGAAGGCCGAGGGACTGAAGCTTTCTTT
d_call: .; cdr3_length: 19; j_call: TRBJ2-2; clone_size: .; v_call: TRBV27; cdr3_aa: CASSLSIGMGFGGTGELFF; cdr3_nt: TGTGCCAGCAGTTTATCGATAGGGATGGGGTTTGGAGGGACCGGGGAGCTGTTTTTT
d_call: .; cdr3_length: 14; j_call: TRBJ1-1; clone_size: .; v_call: TRBV25-1; cdr3_aa: CASSEIGALTEAFF; cdr3_nt: TGTGCCAGCAGTGAAATAGGGGCCCTGACTGAAGCTTTCTTT
d_call: TRBD1; cdr3_length: 14; j_call: TRBJ1-1; clone_size: .; v_call: TRBV19; cdr3_aa: CASTSGGANTEAFF; cdr3_nt: TGTGCCAGTACCTCAGGGGGCGCGAACACTGAAGCTTTCTTT
d_call: .; cdr3_length: 15; j_call: TRBJ2-5; clone_size: .; v_call: TRBV4-1; cdr3_aa: CASSRLADFQETQYF; cdr3_nt: TGCGCCAGCAGCCGATTAGCGGATTTCCAAGAGACCCAGTACTTC
d_call: .; cdr3_length: 15; j_call: TRBJ2-3; clone_size: .; v_call: TRBV6-5; cdr3_aa: CASSSPGRGTDTQYF; cdr3_nt: TGTGCCAGCAGTTCACCAGGTAGAGGCACAGATACGCAGTATTTT
d_call: .; cdr3_length: 15; j_call: TRBJ2-5; clone_size: .; v_call: TRBV6-1; cdr3_aa: CASSDTTGNRETQYF; cdr3_nt: TGTGCCAGCAGTGACACGACAGGAAACAGGGAGACCCAGTACTTC
d_call: .; cdr3_length: 12; j_call: TRBJ1-2; clone_size: .; v_call: TRBV27; cdr3_aa: CASSFGQGGYTF; cdr3_nt: TGTGCCAGCAGTTTCGGACAAGGGGGCTACACCTTC
d_call: TRBD2; cdr3_length: 16; j_call: TRBJ2-2; clone_size: .; v_call: TRBV24-1; cdr3_aa: CATSDLRAGDAGELFF; cdr3_nt: TGTGCCACCAGTGATTTGCGGGCGGGGGACGCCGGGGAGCTGTTTTTT
d_call: .; cdr3_length: 15; j_call: TRBJ2-7; clone_size: .; v_call: TRBV10-2; cdr3_aa: CASRDFRQGGNEQYF; cdr3_nt: TGCGCCAGCCGAGATTTTAGACAGGGAGGCAACGAGCAGTACTTC
d_call: TRBD1; cdr3_length: 14; j_call: TRBJ1-1; clone_size: .; v_call: TRBV27; cdr3_aa: CASSEDRANTEAFF; cdr3_nt: TGTGCCAGCAGTGAGGACAGGGCGAACACTGAAGCTTTCTTT
d_call: TRBD1; cdr3_length: 14; j_call: TRBJ1-5; clone_size: .; v_call: TRBV2; cdr3_aa: CASRDRYSNQPQHF; cdr3_nt: TGTGCCAGCAGGGACAGGTATAGCAATCAGCCCCAGCATTTT
d_call: TRBD1; cdr3_length: 15; j_call: TRBJ1-2; clone_size: once; v_call: TRBV5-4; cdr3_aa: CASSSGQGNNYGYTF; cdr3_nt: TGTGCCAGCAGCTCCGGACAGGGGAATAACTATGGCTACACCTTC
d_call: TRBD2; cdr3_length: 15; j_call: TRBJ2-1; clone_size: .; v_call: TRBV6-5; cdr3_aa: CASKRLAGEYNEQFF; cdr3_nt: TGTGCCAGCAAGAGACTAGCGGGGGAGTACAATGAGCAGTTCTTC
d_call: .; cdr3_length: 19; j_call: TRBJ2-3; clone_size: .; v_call: TRBV28; cdr3_aa: CASSYHRRRLRGPRDTQYF; cdr3_nt: TGTGCCAGCTCGTATCACAGGCGGAGATTGCGGGGGCCCCGGGATACGCAGTATTTT
d_call: TRBD1; cdr3_length: 13; j_call: TRBJ2-3; clone_size: .; v_call: TRBV24-1; cdr3_aa: CATRRQGADTQYF; cdr3_nt: TGTGCCACCAGGCGGCAGGGGGCCGATACGCAGTATTTT
d_call: .; cdr3_length: 16; j_call: TRBJ2-1; clone_size: .; v_call: TRBV7-7; cdr3_aa: CASSKTRTESYNEQFF; cdr3_nt: TGTGCTAGCAGCAAAACGCGGACAGAAAGCTACAATGAGCAGTTCTTC
d_call: TRBD1; cdr3_length: 17; j_call: TRBJ1-1; clone_size: .; v_call: TRBV6-2/TRBV6-3; cdr3_aa: CASSLRDSAYLNTEAFF; cdr3_nt: TGTGCCAGCAGTTTACGGGACAGCGCGTACCTGAACACTGAAGCTTTCTTT
d_call: .; cdr3_length: 14; j_call: TRBJ1-2; clone_size: .; v_call: TRBV28; cdr3_aa: CASSKGGRNYGYTF; cdr3_nt: TGTGCCAGCAGTAAGGGAGGCAGAAACTATGGCTACACCTTC
d_call: .; cdr3_length: 13; j_call: TRBJ2-1; clone_size: .; v_call: TRBV5-5; cdr3_aa: CASSLIQGNEQFF; cdr3_nt: TGTGCCAGCAGCTTGATACAGGGTAATGAGCAGTTCTTC